The clone carrying this T cell receptor beta chain was seen once. Its antigen remains unknown. Clones were read by immunoSEQ multiplex PCR, and TCRdb kept only the in-frame ones, dropping some. Of over 90,000 clones in the sample, roughly 89% were seen once. From germline, CDR1 is DFQATT and CDR2 SNEGSKA (reference sequence). The CDR3 totals 11 residues. V was pared by 5 bases and J by 12 bases, with 16 bases between. Every single patient, without exception, relapsed after autologous stem cell transplantation, and brentuximab vedotin exposure varied. These data belong to a study of PD-1 blockade in classical Hodgkin lymphoma. Study context: Patients were infused with nivolumab 3 mg/kg every 2 weeks.

Findings and caveats of the study: In newly diagnosed patients, baseline TCR diversity was reportedly below that of healthy donors.

The clonotype originates from a human donor with classical Hodgkin lymphoma. The gene calls are TRBV20-1 and TRBJ1-1; D not resolved. The sequencing here drew on peripheral blood mononuclear cells (PBMCs), taken before the second cycle of nivolumab. The CDR3 DNA reads TGCAGTGCTGCGGTTGAACTTATATCTTTCTTT. Encoded protein: CSAAVELISFF.